The clone carrying this T cell receptor beta chain came up a few times. Its antigen is unknown. Most tumor samples had approximately 5 ug input DNA in two replicates. Libraries were prepared by immunoSEQ multiplex PCR; TCRdb keeps only in-frame clonotypes and omits some of them. The table has about 37,000 clones, around 38% seen once. Germline CDR1 SGHTA, CDR2 FQGTGA. The CDR3 totals 17 residues. Trimming took 1 base from V and 0 from J, leaving 10 bases between them. These data belong to a study of neoadjuvant anti-PD-1 for oral cavity cancer. Findings and caveats of the study: With three patients per group, TCR findings need larger cohorts. Post-treatment tumors with larger preexisting clones showed more shrinkage.

Documented time point: after neoadjuvant nivolumab, at surgical resection. The gene calls are TRBV7-3 and TRBJ2-6, with D possibly being TRBD2 (5 bases). This receptor was obtained from a person between 40 and 85 years old with oral cavity squamous cell carcinoma. The sample consisted of tumor tissue, taken after nivolumab (anti-PD-1) treatment. Here the CDR3 DNA reads TGTGCCAGCAGCTTAAATGCTGGGAGCTCTGGGGCCAACGTCCTGACTTTC. It codes for CASSLNAGSSGANVLTF.